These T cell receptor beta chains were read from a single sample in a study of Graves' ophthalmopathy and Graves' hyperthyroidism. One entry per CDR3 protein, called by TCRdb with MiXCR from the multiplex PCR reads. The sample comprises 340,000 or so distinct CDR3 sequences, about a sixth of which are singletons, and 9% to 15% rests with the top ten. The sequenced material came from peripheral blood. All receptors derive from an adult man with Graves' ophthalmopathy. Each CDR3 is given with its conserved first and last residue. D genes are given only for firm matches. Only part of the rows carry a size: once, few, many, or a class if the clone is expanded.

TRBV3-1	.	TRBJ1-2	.	TGTGCCAGCAGCCAGTCGGCTGGCTACACCTTC	CASSQSAGYTF
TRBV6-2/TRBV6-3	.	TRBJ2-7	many	TGTGCCAGCCGACGGATGGACAAATCCTACGAGCAGTACTTC	CASRRMDKSYEQYF
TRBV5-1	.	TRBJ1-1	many	TGCGCCAGCAGCTTGGGGGGGACCCTGAACACTGAAGCTTTCTTT	CASSLGGTLNTEAFF
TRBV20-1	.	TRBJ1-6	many	TGCAGTGCCTCGGGCCAAACAAATTCACCCCTCCACTTT	CSASGQTNSPLHF
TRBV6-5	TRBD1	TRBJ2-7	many	TGTGCCAGCAGTTACCGCTCAGGGGCAGGGGGCTCCTACGAGCAGTACTTC	CASSYRSGAGGSYEQYF
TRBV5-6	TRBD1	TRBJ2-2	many	TGTGCCAGCAGCTTAAGACAGGGAAATTACGGGGAGCTGTTTTTT	CASSLRQGNYGELFF
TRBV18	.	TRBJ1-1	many	TGTGCCAGCTCACCAAATAGACAGATCACTGAAGCTTTCTTT	CASSPNRQITEAFF
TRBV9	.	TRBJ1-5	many	TGTGCCAGCAGCGTAGATCAGGGGACGGATAGCAATCAGCCCCAGCATTTT	CASSVDQGTDSNQPQHF
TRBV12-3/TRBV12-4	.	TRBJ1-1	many	TGTGCCAGCAGTCCGCGCAACACTGAAGCTTTCTTT	CASSPRNTEAFF
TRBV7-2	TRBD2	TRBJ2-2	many	TGTGCCAGCAGCCCTAGGGGAGGGATGGGCGGGGAGCTGTTTTTT	CASSPRGGMGGELFF
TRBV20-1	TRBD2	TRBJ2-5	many	TGCAGTGCTAACCCCCCTAGCGGTTGGTCCCAAGAGACCCAGTACTTC	CSANPPSGWSQETQYF
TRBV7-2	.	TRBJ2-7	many	TGTGCCAGCAGCCCCAGAATTGGGGGCGAGCAGTACTTC	CASSPRIGGEQYF
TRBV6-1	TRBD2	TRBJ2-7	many	TGTGCCAGCACCGAACTAGCGGGAGCGCACGAGCAGTACTTC	CASTELAGAHEQYF
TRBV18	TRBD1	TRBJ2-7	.	TGTGCCAGCTCACCACCGGGACAGGGGGACCTTTCGGTCGAGCAGTACTTC	CASSPPGQGDLSVEQYF
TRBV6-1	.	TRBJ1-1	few	TGTGCCAGCAGCAACAGGCTTGAAGCTTTCTTT	CASSNRLEAFF